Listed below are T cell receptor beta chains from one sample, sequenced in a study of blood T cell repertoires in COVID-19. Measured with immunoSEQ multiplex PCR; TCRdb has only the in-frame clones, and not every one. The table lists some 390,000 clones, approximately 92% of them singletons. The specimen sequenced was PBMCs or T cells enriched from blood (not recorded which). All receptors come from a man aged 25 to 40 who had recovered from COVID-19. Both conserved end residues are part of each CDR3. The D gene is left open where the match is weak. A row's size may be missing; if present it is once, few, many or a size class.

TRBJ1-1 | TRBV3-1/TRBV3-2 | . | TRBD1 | TGTGCCAGCAGCCAAAACAGGGGACCCGCCCAGAACACTGAAGCTTTCTTT | CASSQNRGPAQNTEAFF
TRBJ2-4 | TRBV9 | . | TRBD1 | TGTGCCAGCAGCAGGACAGGGGAGTTCCCCAAAAACATTCAGTACTTC | CASSRTGEFPKNIQYF
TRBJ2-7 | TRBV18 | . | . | TGTGCCAGCTCACTCGGGGTTGGGTACGAGCAGTACTTC | CASSLGVGYEQYF
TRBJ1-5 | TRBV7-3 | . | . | TGTGCCAGCAGCCTCAAACCGGATCAGCCCCAGCATTTT | CASSLKPDQPQHF
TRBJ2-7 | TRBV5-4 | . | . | TGTGCCAGCAGCTCCCCAGTCACCTACGAGCAGTACTTC | CASSSPVTYEQYF
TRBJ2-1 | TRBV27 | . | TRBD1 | TGTGCCAGCAGTTCCCGGACAGGCGAGGGATTCTTC | CASSSRTGEGFF
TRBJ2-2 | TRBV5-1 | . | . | TGCGCCAGCAGCCCCGGGACCGGGGAGCTGTTTTTT | CASSPGTGELFF
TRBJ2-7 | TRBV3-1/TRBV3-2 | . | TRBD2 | TGTGCCAGCAGCCAATTTCCGGGAGGTTACTACGAGCAGTACTTC | CASSQFPGGYYEQYF
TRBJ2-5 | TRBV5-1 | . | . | TGCGCCAGCAGCCAAAGGGCAGGGGGGCCTGAAGAGACCCAGTACTTC | CASSQRAGGPEETQYF
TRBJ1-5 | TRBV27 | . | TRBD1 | TGTGCCAGTAGGAACCAAGGGACAGCACTAAATCAGCCCCAGCATTTT | CASRNQGTALNQPQHF
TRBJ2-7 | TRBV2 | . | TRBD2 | TGTGCCAGCAGTAGGCTAGCGGGAGTATACGAGCAGTACTTC | CASSRLAGVYEQYF
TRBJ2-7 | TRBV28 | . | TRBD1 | TGTGCCAGCAGCTCGTGGACAGGGTTGAACGAGCAGTACTTC | CASSSWTGLNEQYF
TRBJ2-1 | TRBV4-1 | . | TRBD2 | TGCGCCAGCAGCCGCACCCCTAGCGGGGCATCAAGGGGATCTTACAATGAGCAGTTCTTC | CASSRTPSGASRGSYNEQFF
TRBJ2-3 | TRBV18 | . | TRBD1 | TGTGCCAGCTCACCATTAGCACAGGGGGCCACAGATACGCAGTATTTT | CASSPLAQGATDTQYF
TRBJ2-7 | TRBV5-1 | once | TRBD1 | TGCGCCAGCAGCTTGGGGCAGGGGGCCTACGAGCAGTACTTC | CASSLGQGAYEQYF
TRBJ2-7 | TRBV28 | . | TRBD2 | TGTGCCAGCAGTCTAACTAGCGGGAGGCGCTACGAGCAGTACTTC | CASSLTSGRRYEQYF
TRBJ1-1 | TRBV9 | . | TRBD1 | TGTGCCAGCAGCGCAGGAGGACAGGGGACCTTCGGGGCTTTCTTT | CASSAGGQGTFGAFF
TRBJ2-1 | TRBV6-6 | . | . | TGTGCCAGCAGTCCTGAGACAGGCGAAAGCTCCTACAATGAGCAGTTCTTC | CASSPETGESSYNEQFF
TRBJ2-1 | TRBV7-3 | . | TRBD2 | TGTGCCAGCAGCACGGGACTAGCGGGGTTCAGTGAGCAGTTCTTC | CASSTGLAGFSEQFF
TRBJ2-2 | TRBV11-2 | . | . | TGTGCCAGCAGCTCGACGTTCTGGGGGCGAGCCGGGGAGCTGTTTTTT | CASSSTFWGRAGELFF
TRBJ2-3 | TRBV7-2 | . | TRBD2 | TGTGCCAGCAGCTTAGTGGCGGGAGGCACAGATACGCAGTATTTT | CASSLVAGGTDTQYF
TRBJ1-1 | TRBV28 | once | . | TGTGCCAGCAGTTCGGTCTGGGCTCAAGCTTTCTTT | CASSSVWAQAFF
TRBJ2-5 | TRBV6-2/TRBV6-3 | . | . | TGTGCCAGCAGTTACTTTACCGGGGGCCAAGAGACCCAGTACTTC | CASSYFTGGQETQYF
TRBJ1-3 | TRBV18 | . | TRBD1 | TGTGCCAGCTCACCGCGACAGGGCCACTCTGGAAACACCATATATTTT | CASSPRQGHSGNTIYF
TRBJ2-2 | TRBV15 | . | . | TGTGCCACCAGCAGAGTTTCGGGGGTTGGCACCGGGGAGCTGTTTTTT | CATSRVSGVGTGELFF
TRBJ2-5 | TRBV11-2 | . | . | TGTGCCAGCAGCCCCCAAATGGGGCCCGCGCGGGAGACCCAGTACTTC | CASSPQMGPARETQYF
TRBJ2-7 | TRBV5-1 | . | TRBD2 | TGCGCCAGCAGCTCCCGACCCAGCGGGGCCCGTTACGAGCAGTACTTC | CASSSRPSGARYEQYF
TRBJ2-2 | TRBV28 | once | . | TGTGCCAGCAGTTTAGAGTTGAACACCGGGGAGCTGTTTTTT | CASSLELNTGELFF
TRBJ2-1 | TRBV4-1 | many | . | TGCGCCAGCAGCCAAGATTGGATAGCGGAGCAGTTCTTC | CASSQDWIAEQFF
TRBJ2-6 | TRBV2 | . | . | TGTGCCAGCTCTACTGGGGCCAACGTCCTGACTTTC | CASSTGANVLTF
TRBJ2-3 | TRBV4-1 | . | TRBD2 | TGCGCCAGCAGCCCCCGACTAGCGGGAGGGCCAGATACGCAGTATTTT | CASSPRLAGGPDTQYF
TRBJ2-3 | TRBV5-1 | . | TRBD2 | TGCGCCAGCAGCTTATCAGCGGGAGTTACAGATACGCAGTATTTT | CASSLSAGVTDTQYF
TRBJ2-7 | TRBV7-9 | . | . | TGTGCCAGCAGCCTTCTCGGCGGAACCTACGAGCAGTACTTC | CASSLLGGTYEQYF
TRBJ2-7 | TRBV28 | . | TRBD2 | TGTGCCAGCCAAGCGGGGCCATCGAACGAGCAGTACTTC | CASQAGPSNEQYF
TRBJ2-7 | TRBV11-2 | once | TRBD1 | TGTGCCAGCAGCCAAACCTTGACAGGGCCTACCTACGAGCAGTACTTC | CASSQTLTGPTYEQYF
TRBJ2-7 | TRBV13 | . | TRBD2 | TGTGCCAGCAGCCGGCGGGAGATCCACGAGCAGTACTTC | CASSRREIHEQYF
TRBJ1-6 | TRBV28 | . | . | TGTGCCACCCAGCCGACGGGGGAGAGCTCCTATAATTCACCCCTCCACTTT | CATQPTGESSYNSPLHF
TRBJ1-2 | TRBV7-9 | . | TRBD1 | TGTGCCAGCAGCTTAGGTACAGGGGATAACTATGGCTACACCTTC | CASSLGTGDNYGYTF
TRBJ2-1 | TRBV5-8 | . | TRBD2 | TGTGCCAGCAGCTTGGTTGCGGGAGGGCCGGATGAGCAGTTCTTC | CASSLVAGGPDEQFF